The clone carrying this T cell receptor beta chain was counted at least ten times. Its antigen is currently unknown. V lost 5 bases and J lost 7, with 17 bases in between. The CDR3 is made up of 14 amino acids. Germline lookup yields CDR1 DFQATT and CDR2 SNEGSKA (reference sequence). This record comes from a study of response to subunit inactivated influenza vaccine. Study conclusions and caveats: After each seasonal influenza vaccination, few new T cells are recruited, the authors suggested.

TCRdb independently ran MiXCR on the RT-PCR reads; one entry per CDR3 protein. The repertoire holds approximately 530,000 distinct CDR3 sequences, 10% to 15% seen once, with approximately 14% in the top ten. The chain carries TRBV20-1 and TRBJ2-2; TRBD1 might be the D (5 bases). This specimen was PBMCs from blood, taken more than 35 days after vaccination. The clonotype was recovered from a man aged 45-60 years who received an inactivated influenza vaccine. For the CDR3, the DNA is TGCAGTGCTGGCGCCAAGGGGCGCATCGGGGAGCTGTTTTTT. It specifies CSAGAKGRIGELFF.